This T cell receptor (beta chain) was captured in a study of PD-1 blockade in classical Hodgkin lymphoma. TCRdb's table, derived via immunoSEQ multiplex PCR, lists solely in-frame clones and lacks some. The table has 20,000 to 25,000 clones, about 93% seen once. Noted time point: newly diagnosed, previously untreated cHL patient sample. Untreated, newly diagnosed classical Hodgkin lymphoma PBMCs were comparators. About this clone itself: The antigen remains unidentified.

Regarding the study as a whole: As was reported, newly diagnosed patients showed lower baseline TCR diversity than healthy donors did. Causes of the repertoire differences remain undefined, possibly disease activity or prior therapy.

V was pared by 4 bases and J by 6 bases, with 12 bases between. In germline, CDR1 is MNHEY, CDR2 SMNVEV (reference sequence). The CDR3 loop spans 13 amino acids. The clonotype was recovered from a human donor with classical Hodgkin lymphoma. The chain has TRBV27 and TRBJ1-2; D perhaps matches TRBD1 (6 bases). The sequenced material came from peripheral blood mononuclear cells (PBMCs). In nucleotides, the CDR3 is TGTGCCAGCAGTTCGTCCTACAGGGATGGCTACACCTTC. Protein: CASSSSYRDGYTF.